This entry lists 20 T cell receptor beta chains sequenced from one sample in a study of T cells after posttransplantation cyclophosphamide. Measured with immunoSEQ multiplex PCR; TCRdb has only the in-frame clones, and not every one. The sample records roughly 16,000 clones, around 90% being singletons. Methotrexate plus calcineurin inhibitor accompanied controls' myeloablative marrow transplants; sampling was 1 year later. This specimen consisted of PBMCs, obtained after an allogeneic stem cell transplant with a calcineurin inhibitor and methotrexate. The receptors here all came from a male patient aged 50 to 59 who received an allogeneic stem cell transplant from an unrelated donor, was CMV-positive, and had chronic GVHD only. Some T cells may originate from the graft donor.

This clone came up a few times. Other nucleotide sequences from this sample produce the same CDR3. V and J are TRBV9 and TRBJ2-3; no reliable D call. The CDR3 spans 14 residues. V was clipped by 0 bases and J by 4 bases, with 9 bases between them. CDR1 is SGDLS and CDR2 is YYNGEE in the germline V gene. The CDR3: CASSVGGPADTQYF. As DNA, the CDR3 is TGTGCCAGCAGCGTAGGCGGTCCCGCAGATACGCAGTATTTT.

The chain uses TRBV4-2 and TRBJ2-2; D call uncertain. Germline assignment: CDR1 LGHNA and CDR2 YNFKEQ. V lost 0 bases and J lost 2, with 10 bases in between. This CDR3 contains 16 residues. The CDR3 region has the DNA TGTGCCAGCAGCCAAGATGCCCCAACAAACACCGGGGAGCTGTTTTTT. This gives the protein CASSQDAPTNTGELFF.

V and J are TRBV18 and TRBJ1-1, with TRBD1 matching over 9 bases. The CDR3 is 15 residues long. V dropped 3 bases and J dropped 1; count of bases not matched to a gene: 3. CDR1 and CDR2 from the germline V gene are KGHSH and LQKENI. CDR3 coding DNA: TGTGCCAGCTCACCGGGACAGGGATGGAACACTGAAGCTTTCTTT. Amino acids: CASSPGQGWNTEAFF.

V and J are TRBV28 and TRBJ1-6, with D maybe TRBD1 (5 bases). The CDR3 contains 18 residues. Germline-derived CDR1 and CDR2 are MDHEN and SYDVKM. V lost 2 bases and J lost 8, with 22 bases in between. CDR3 DNA: TGTGCCAGCAGTTTACCGGGGGGAGGCGGGCCCGGGGATTCACCCCTCCACTTT. This encodes CASSLPGGGGPGDSPLHF.

The J gene is TRBJ2-1, the V gene TRBV5-1; 10 nucleotides match TRBD2. V lost 1 base to trimming and J lost 6 bases; unmatched junction nucleotides: 10. Germline V gene lookup returns CDR1 SGHRS and CDR2 YFSETQ. The CDR3 is 17 residues long. The CDR3 DNA reads TGCGCCAGCAGCTTGACTCCTCTAGCGGGGGCGGTCAATGAGCAGTTCTTC. The encoded protein is CASSLTPLAGAVNEQFF.

CDR3 nucleotides: TGCGCCAGCAGCTTCGGGGTAGCGGCTAGCACAGATACGCAGTATTTT. It encodes CASSFGVAASTDTQYF. The rearrangement uses TRBV5-1 and TRBJ2-3; a possible D gene is TRBD2 (6 bases). This CDR3 region has 16 residues. V lost 2 bases, J lost 0 bases, and 13 bases lay in between. The V gene's germline CDR1 is SGHRS and CDR2 YFSETQ. Together with reference TRBV5-1 and TRBJ2-3, the CDR3 gives the full variable domain: KAGVTQTPRYLIKTRGQQVTLSCSPISGHRSVSWYQQTPGQGLQFLFEYFSETQRNKGNFPGRFSGRQFSNSRSEMNVSTLELGDSALYLCASSFGVAASTDTQYFGPGTRLTVL.

The rearrangement links TRBV19 to TRBJ2-1, with a tentative D call TRBD1 (5 bases). Germline V gives CDR1 LNHDA, CDR2 SQIVND (reference sequence). V was shortened by 5 bases and J by 3 bases, with 11 bases between the two germline ends. The CDR3 is 14 residues long. The CDR3 bases are TGTGCCAGTAGTCCTTTCGACAGCTACAATGAGCAGTTCTTC. This sequence encodes CASSPFDSYNEQFF.

The CDR3 bases are TGCGCCAGCAGCTTTAGCACCGGGGAGCTGTTTTTT. Translation: CASSFSTGELFF. The V and J genes are TRBV5-1 and TRBJ2-2, with D unresolved. The CDR3 contains 12 residues. Deletions cut 2 bases from V and 4 bases from J, with 3 bases between. CDR1 and CDR2 (germline): SGHRS, YFSETQ.

This clone was detected a few times. This sequence joins TRBV19 and TRBJ1-2, with D maybe TRBD1 (5 bases). The CDR3 length is 13 residues. V was trimmed by 5 bases and J by 5 bases, leaving 12 bases between them. Germline lookup yields CDR1 LNHDA and CDR2 SQIVND (reference sequence). The CDR3 protein is CASSLGGGYGYTF. CDR3 DNA: TGTGCCAGTAGTTTGGGGGGGGGATATGGCTACACCTTC.

V is TRBV4-3 and J is TRBJ2-7; D ambiguous. The CDR3 loop spans 15 amino acids. The ends were cut back, 0 bases at V and 0 bases at J, with 9 bases in the middle. Germline loops: CDR1 LGHNA, CDR2 YSLEER. The CDR3 bases are TGCGCCAGCAGCCAAGAAGAGGCGCTCTCCTACGAGCAGTACTTC. The encoded protein is CASSQEEALSYEQYF.

This chain connects TRBV6-6 to TRBJ2-1; a possible D gene is TRBD2 (5 bases). The CDR3 is made up of 15 amino acids. V was cut by 2 bases and J by 7 bases, with 15 bases left in between. The V gene's germline CDR1 is MNHNY and CDR2 SVGAGI (reference sequence). This CDR3 reads CASSYVGRAGNEQFF. CDR3 bases: TGTGCCAGCAGTTACGTCGGGCGGGCCGGAAATGAGCAGTTCTTC.

V usage is TRBV9 and J usage is TRBJ2-2; D might be TRBD1 (5 bases). The CDR3 contains 14 residues. Trimming left V 4 bases short and J 1 base short, with 8 bases between. Germline lookup yields CDR1 SGDLS and CDR2 YYNGEE. The CDR3 sequence is CASSFGQNTGELFF. The CDR3 region has the DNA TGTGCCAGCAGCTTCGGACAGAACACCGGGGAGCTGTTTTTT.

The rearrangement links TRBV19 to TRBJ2-7; 8 bases fit TRBD2. The V gene's germline CDR1 is LNHDA and CDR2 SQIVND (reference sequence). J was trimmed by 2 bases and V by 6 bases; bases with no gene match: 0. This CDR3 has 12 amino acids. CDR3 sequence: CASSGGAYEQYF. CDR3 DNA sequence: TGTGCCAGTAGCGGGGGGGCCTACGAGCAGTACTTC.

The chain couples TRBV19 to TRBJ2-1; D remains unclear. Germline CDR1 is LNHDA and CDR2 is SQIVND (reference sequence). This CDR3 region has 16 residues. V was trimmed by 2 bases and J by 0 bases, leaving 11 bases between them. The DNA for the CDR3 is TGTGCCAGTAGTATACCCAGACACGGCTCCTACAATGAGCAGTTCTTC. Its protein product is CASSIPRHGSYNEQFF.

The chain carries TRBV6-4 and TRBJ1-2; possibly TRBD1 for D (5 bases). Germline loops: CDR1 MRHNA, CDR2 SNTAGT. V was trimmed by 2 bases and J by 0 bases, leaving 16 bases between them. The CDR3 loop spans 17 amino acids. The CDR3 sequence: CASSDPGAGRPNYGYTF. In nucleotides, the CDR3 is TGTGCCAGCAGTGACCCTGGGGCTGGACGGCCTAACTATGGCTACACCTTC.

The chain links TRBV4-1 to TRBJ2-3, with D possibly being TRBD1 (6 bases). Between the trimmed V and J ends, which lost 4 bases and 3 bases, there was a span of 17 bases. The CDR3 contains 16 residues. Germline CDR1 reads MGHRA; CDR2 reads YSYEKL. The CDR3 region is CASSRNREVRTDTQYF. CDR3 nucleotide sequence: TGCGCCAGCAGCCGGAACAGGGAAGTACGGACAGATACGCAGTATTTT.

This clone has just a few counts. The chain carries TRBV7-2 and TRBJ2-3, with D perhaps matching TRBD2 (6 bases). The V and J ends lost 3 bases and 6 bases respectively, with 7 bases between them. CDR1 is SGHTA and CDR2 is FQGNSA in the germline V gene. There are 12 residues in the CDR3. The CDR3 sequence is CASSFSGDTQYF. DNA of the CDR3: TGTGCCAGCAGCTTTAGCGGTGATACGCAGTATTTT.

The chain has TRBV4-1 and TRBJ2-7; a weak D match, TRBD1 (5 bases). Germline V lookup: CDR1 MGHRA, CDR2 YSYEKL. Trimming took 3 bases from V and 4 from J, leaving 10 bases between them. The CDR3 totals 13 residues. The CDR3 region is CASSQAKGYEQYF. The CDR3 region has the DNA TGCGCCAGCAGCCAGGCTAAGGGGTACGAGCAGTACTTC.

The chain uses TRBV27 and TRBJ2-1, with 9 positions matching TRBD1. This CDR3 has 16 residues. Germline-derived CDR1 and CDR2 are MNHEY and SMNVEV (reference sequence). J gave up 0 bases and V 7 bases, and 7 bases lay outside the gene matches. The CDR3 DNA follows: TGTGCCAGCACCGACAGGGGGGATGTCTCCTACAATGAGCAGTTCTTC. This gives the protein CASTDRGDVSYNEQFF.

The chain joins TRBV9 to TRBJ2-1, with D possibly matching TRBD1 (6 bases). Between the trimmed V and J ends, which lost 3 bases and 0 bases, there was a span of 7 bases. This CDR3 has 14 residues. Per germline, CDR1 SGDLS and CDR2 YYNGEE. CDR3 in DNA: TGTGCCAGCAGCGGACAGGTCTCCTACAATGAGCAGTTCTTC. Its translation: CASSGQVSYNEQFF.